This T cell receptor beta chain was identified during a study of blood T cell repertoires in COVID-19. Study as a whole: Samples came from the United States, Italy and Spain, spanning acute and convalescent COVID-19. The analysed material was cDNA or gDNA that came from T cells, B-cell-depleted T cells, or PBMCs.

A Seattle source enrolled patients during active infection and followed them longitudinally. Germline values: CDR1 SGHDT, CDR2 YYEEEE. V was pared by 0 bases and J by 4 bases, with 14 bases of the junction left unmatched. The CDR3 contains 18 residues. In the authors' methods: Researchers report that nucleated cell counts were estimated from reference gene primer amplification. The table came from immunoSEQ multiplex PCR; TCRdb's copy has only in-frame clones and leaves some out. V and J calls and clone size are given by that table; D and trimming were obtained from the DNA. The profile shows fewer than 80,000 clones, about 80% of them singletons.

The sample taken for sequencing was peripheral blood. The receptor was derived from a man aged 55 to 70 with COVID-19, enrolled during active disease. The chain has TRBV5-6 and TRBJ2-3; TRBD2 matches 7 bases. DNA for the CDR3: TGTGCCAGCAGCTTGGCCCCCTGGGGCGGGAGTCGAGCAGATACGCAGTATTTT. This gives the protein CASSLAPWGGSRADTQYF.